This T cell receptor beta chain is drawn from a study of control samples from healthy donors and cancer patients. Using immunoSEQ multiplex PCR, the repertoire was profiled, and TCRdb retains in-frame clones only, with some absent. Of approximately 97,000 clones listed, approximately 90% are singletons. The V gene's germline CDR1 is SGHNT and CDR2 YENEEA. The junction had 4 bases not matched to a gene; V was cut back by 4 bases and J by 0 bases. The CDR3 extends over 16 amino acids. Sequencing was carried out using blood. The V and J genes are TRBV11-3 and TRBJ2-3, with TRBD2 identical over 10 bases. The TCR originated in a woman between 18 and 30 years old in good health. As DNA, the CDR3 is TGTGCCAGCAGCTCACTAGCGGGGTCTAGCACAGATACGCAGTATTTT. Translating it yields CASSSLAGSSTDTQYF.